This TCR beta chain emerged from a study of Ad26.COV2.S vaccination and SARS-CoV-2 variants. For the study at large: Enrolled in COV1001, the donor was in the Ad26.COV2.S trial arm, which received the vaccine. Points from the study as a whole: Placebo recipients had lower spike-specific TCR breadth than vaccine recipients.

In the case of this clone: Its antigen is as yet unknown.

The treatment here: roughly 18 received Ad26.COV2.S at low or high dose, single or two shots; five or six received placebo; per-sample allocation not given. After the first vaccine or placebo injection, samples were drawn on day 63. Germline CDR1 is KGHDR and CDR2 is SFDVKD. Trimming took 5 bases from V and 2 from J, leaving 12 bases between them. The length of the CDR3 is 15 residues. Method: immunoSEQ multiplex PCR; TCRdb's copy keeps in-frame clones and lacks some. The sample lists about 350,000 clones; less than 90% were seen once. This clonotype originated in a person between 18 and 60 years old who received the Ad26.COV2.S COVID-19 vaccine or a placebo. This chain uses TRBV24-1 with TRBJ2-1; TRBD2 might be the D (5 bases). This material consisted of peripheral blood, taken in a trial of Ad26.COV2.S vaccine versus placebo. The CDR3: CATSAGPRAYNEQFF. CDR3 nucleotides: TGTGCCACCAGTGCCGGGCCGAGGGCCTACAATGAGCAGTTCTTC.